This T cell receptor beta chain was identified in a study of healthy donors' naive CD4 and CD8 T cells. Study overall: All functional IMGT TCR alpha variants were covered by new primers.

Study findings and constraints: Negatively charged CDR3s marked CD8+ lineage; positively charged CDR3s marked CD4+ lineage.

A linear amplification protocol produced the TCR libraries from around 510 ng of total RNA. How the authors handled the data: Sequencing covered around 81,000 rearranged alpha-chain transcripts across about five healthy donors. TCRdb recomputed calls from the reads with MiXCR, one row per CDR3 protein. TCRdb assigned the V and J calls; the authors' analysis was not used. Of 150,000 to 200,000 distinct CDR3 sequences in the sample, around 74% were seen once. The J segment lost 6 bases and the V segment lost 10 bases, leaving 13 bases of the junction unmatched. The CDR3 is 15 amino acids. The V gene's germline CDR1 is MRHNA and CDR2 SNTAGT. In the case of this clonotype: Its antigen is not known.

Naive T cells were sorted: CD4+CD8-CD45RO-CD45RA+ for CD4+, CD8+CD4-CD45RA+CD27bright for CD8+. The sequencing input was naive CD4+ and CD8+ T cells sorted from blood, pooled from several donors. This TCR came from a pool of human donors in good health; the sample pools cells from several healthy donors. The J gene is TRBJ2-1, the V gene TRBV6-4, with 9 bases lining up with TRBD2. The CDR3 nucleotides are TGTGCCATCGACCTCGGGACTAGCCCGCCCAATGAGCAGTTCTTC. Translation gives CAIDLGTSPPNEQFF.